This TCR beta chain came from a study of identical twins. This clonotype was found many times. TCRdb itself ran the 5' RACE reads through MiXCR, one entry per CDR3 protein. The sample carries some 900,000 distinct CDR3 sequences, 9% to 15% recorded once. The CDR3 contains 16 residues. After removal of 5 bases from V and 7 bases from J, the junction contained 9 bases not matched to a gene. Germline lookup yields CDR1 SEHNR and CDR2 FQNEAQ (reference sequence). This same sample was also part of a study on yellow fever vaccine responses in identical twins.

The origin of this receptor is a woman under 30 in good health. The chain carries TRBV7-9 and TRBJ2-1; 12 positions match TRBD2. Sample: PBMCs. The DNA of the CDR3 is TGTGCCAGCAGCCGACTAGCGGGAGTCAGTAGTAATGAGCAGTTCTTC. It yields the protein CASSRLAGVSSNEQFF.